This T cell receptor beta chain comes out of a study of post-analysis software for immune sequencing data. Overall study context: Included courses were relapsing-remitting and secondary progressive multiple sclerosis; progressive-relapsing multiple sclerosis was also included. Study-wide results and limits: The normalized Chao1 diversity of multiple sclerosis patients was significantly lower than that of controls.

This clonotype showed up just a few times. The antigen is undetermined. Libraries were made from TCR beta cDNA, and they carried unique molecular identifiers. The source material, about 0.9 to 11 million T cells, gave rise to 510,000 or so cDNA molecules. TCRdb re-called the PCR reads through MiXCR, storing one row per CDR3 protein. Of fewer than 600,000 distinct CDR3 sequences detected, nearly 45% appear once; the ten largest clones hold around 10%. Sample: blood. This sequence was found in a girl under 18 with multiple sclerosis.

In DNA form, the CDR3 reads TGTGCCAGCAGTTACTCAGGGGAAGCGACTGAAGCTTTCTTT. The encoded protein is CASSYSGEATEAFF. V and J are TRBV6-6 and TRBJ1-1; D might be TRBD1 (5 bases). Trimming removed 0 bases at V and 5 bases at J, with 10 bases between. In germline, CDR1 is MNHNY, CDR2 SVGAGI (reference sequence). The CDR3 spans 14 residues.